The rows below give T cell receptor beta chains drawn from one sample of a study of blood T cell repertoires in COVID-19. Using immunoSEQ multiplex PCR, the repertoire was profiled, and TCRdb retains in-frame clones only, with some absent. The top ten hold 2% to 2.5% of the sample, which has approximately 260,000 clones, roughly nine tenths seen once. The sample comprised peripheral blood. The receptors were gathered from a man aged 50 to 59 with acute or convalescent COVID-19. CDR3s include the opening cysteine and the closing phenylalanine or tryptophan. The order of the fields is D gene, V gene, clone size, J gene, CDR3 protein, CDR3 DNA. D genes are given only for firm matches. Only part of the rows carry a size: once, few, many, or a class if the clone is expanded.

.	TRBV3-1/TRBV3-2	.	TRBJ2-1	CASSQSQRAYVEQFF	TGTGCCAGCAGCCAAAGCCAGCGGGCTTACGTTGAGCAGTTCTTC
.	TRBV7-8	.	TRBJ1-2	CASSPTGLQGYTF	TGTGCCAGCAGCCCCACAGGGCTACAAGGCTACACCTTC
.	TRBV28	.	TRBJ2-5	CASSTSTGSVRETQYF	.
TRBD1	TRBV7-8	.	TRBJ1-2	CASSFGNRDRGLYGYTF	TGTGCCAGCAGCTTTGGGAACCGGGACAGGGGCCTGTATGGCTACACCTTC
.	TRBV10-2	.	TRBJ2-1	CASSEADGNEQFF	TGCGCCAGCAGTGAAGCGGACGGCAATGAGCAGTTCTTC
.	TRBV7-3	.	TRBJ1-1	CASSTNPGTSEAFF	TGTGCCAGCAGCACCAACCCCGGGACATCTGAAGCTTTCTTT
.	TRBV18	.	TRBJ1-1	CASSPRGEAFF	TGTGCCAGCTCACCGAGAGGTGAAGCTTTCTTT
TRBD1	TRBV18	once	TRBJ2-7	CASSWDRSSYEQYF	TGTGCCAGCTCTTGGGACAGAAGCTCCTACGAGCAGTACTTC
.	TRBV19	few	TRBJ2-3	CASSRGLDRSTDTQYF	TGTGCCAGTAGTAGGGGGTTGGACAGAAGCACAGATACGCAGTATTTT
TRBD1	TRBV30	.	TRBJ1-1	CAWIRTGSNTEAFF	TGTGCCTGGATTCGGACAGGCTCGAACACTGAAGCTTTCTTT
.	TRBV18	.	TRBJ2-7	CASSLAGGSEQYF	TGTGCCAGCTCACTAGCCGGGGGATCCGAGCAGTACTTC
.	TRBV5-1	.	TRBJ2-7	CASSDSYEQYF	TGCGCCAGCAGCGACAGCTACGAGCAGTACTTC
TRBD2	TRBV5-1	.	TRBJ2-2	CASSSLSGGNTGELFF	TGCGCCAGCAGCTCCCTTAGCGGGGGGAACACCGGGGAGCTGTTTTTT
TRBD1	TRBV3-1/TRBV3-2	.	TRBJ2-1	CASSHPSLGVGSPSAGQGYNEQFF	TGTGCCAGCAGCCATCCATCCCTTGGGGTGGGATCTCCCTCCGCCGGACAGGGGTACAATGAGCAGTTCTTC
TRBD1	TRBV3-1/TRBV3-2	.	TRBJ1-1	CASSQIGQGSPHFF	TGTGCCAGCAGCCAGATAGGACAGGGGTCCCCCCATTTCTTT
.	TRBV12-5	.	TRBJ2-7	CASGLKQGYEQYF	TGTGCTAGTGGTTTGAAACAGGGCTACGAGCAGTACTTC
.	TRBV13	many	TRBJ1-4	CASSLDLWGGSTNEKLFF	TGTGCCAGCAGCTTAGATCTCTGGGGAGGGTCAACTAATGAAAAACTGTTTTTT
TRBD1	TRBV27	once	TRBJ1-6	CASSWGTANSPLHF	TGTGCCAGCAGTTGGGGGACAGCTAATTCACCCCTCCACTTT
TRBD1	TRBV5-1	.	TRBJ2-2	CASSRGQANTGELFF	TGCGCCAGCAGCCGAGGACAGGCCAACACCGGGGAGCTGTTTTTT
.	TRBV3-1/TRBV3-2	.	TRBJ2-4	CASSPPRENIQYF	TGTGCCAGCAGCCCCCCGAGAGAAAACATTCAGTACTTC
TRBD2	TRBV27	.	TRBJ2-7	CASSPLTSGGAIEQYF	TGTGCCAGCAGTCCCCTCACTAGCGGGGGGGCCATCGAGCAGTACTTC
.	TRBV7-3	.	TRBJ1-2	CASSLGGNYGYTF	TGTGCCAGCAGCTTAGGAGGTAACTATGGCTACACCTTC
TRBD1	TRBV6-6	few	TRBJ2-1	CAILRGGQGGEQFF	TGTGCCATTCTGCGCGGGGGACAGGGCGGGGAGCAGTTCTTC
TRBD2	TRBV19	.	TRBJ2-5	CASSVKAGGLTRGDQYF	TGTGCCAGTAGTGTGAAAGCGGGGGGCCTAACTAGGGGGGACCAGTACTTC
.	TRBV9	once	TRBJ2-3	CASSVAPGGTDTQYF	TGTGCCAGCAGCGTAGCCCCAGGGGGCACAGATACGCAGTATTTT
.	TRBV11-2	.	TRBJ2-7	CASSQGYTGEQYF	TGTGCCAGCAGCCAAGGATATACGGGTGAGCAGTACTTC
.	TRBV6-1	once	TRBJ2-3	CASSSTADTQYF	TGTGCCAGCAGTTCCACGGCAGATACGCAGTATTTT
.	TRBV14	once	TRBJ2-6	CASSRGLGANVLTF	TGTGCCAGCAGCCGCGGGCTTGGGGCCAACGTCCTGACTTTC
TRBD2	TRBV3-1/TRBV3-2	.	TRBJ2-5	CASSPSGRGDQETQYF	TGTGCCAGCAGCCCTTCGGGGCGGGGGGACCAAGAGACCCAGTACTTC
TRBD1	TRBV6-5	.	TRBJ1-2	CASSSTGARGYGYTF	TGTGCCAGCAGTTCCACAGGGGCGAGAGGGTATGGCTACACCTTC
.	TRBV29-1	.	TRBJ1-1	CSVERVANTEAFF	TGCAGCGTTGAGAGGGTTGCGAACACTGAAGCTTTCTTT
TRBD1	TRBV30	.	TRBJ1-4	CAWKGASEKLFF	TGTGCCTGGAAGGGGGCCAGTGAAAAACTGTTTTTT
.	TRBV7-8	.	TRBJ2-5	CASSDYIQETQYF	TGTGCCAGCAGCGACTACATTCAAGAGACCCAGTACTTC
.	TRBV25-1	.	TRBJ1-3	CASSENTYTIYF	TGTGCCAGCAGTGAGAATACTTACACCATATATTTT
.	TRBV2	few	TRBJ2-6	CASRERQESGANVLTF	TGTGCCAGCAGGGAAAGACAGGAGTCTGGGGCCAACGTCCTGACTTTC
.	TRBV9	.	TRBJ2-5	CASSVVTGGGSETQYF	TGTGCCAGCAGCGTAGTTACAGGGGGGGGTTCGGAGACCCAGTACTTC
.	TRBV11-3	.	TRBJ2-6	CASSLGLSGANVLTF	TGTGCCAGCAGCTTAGGGCTCTCTGGGGCCAACGTCCTGACTTTC
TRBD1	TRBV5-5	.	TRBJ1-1	CASTLTGDRTEAFF	TGTGCCAGCACCCTGACAGGGGACAGGACCGAAGCTTTCTTT
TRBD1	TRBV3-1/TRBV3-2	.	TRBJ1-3	CASSQGTGFGNTIYF	TGTGCCAGCAGCCAAGGGACAGGGTTCGGAAACACCATATATTTT
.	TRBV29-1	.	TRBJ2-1	CSVEPDRRGTYNEQFF	TGCAGCGTTGAACCGGACCGGCGGGGAACCTACAATGAGCAGTTCTTC
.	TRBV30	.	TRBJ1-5	CAHSGGPGQPQHF	TGTGCACACTCGGGGGGCCCAGGTCAGCCCCAGCATTTT
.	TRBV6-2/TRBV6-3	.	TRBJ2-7	CASSYRDTYPRSYEQYF	TGTGCCAGCAGTTACAGGGACACCTATCCTCGCTCCTACGAGCAGTACTTC
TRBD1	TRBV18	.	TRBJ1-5	CASSPIGQGGQPQHF	TGTGCCAGCTCACCCATCGGACAGGGGGGTCAGCCCCAGCATTTT
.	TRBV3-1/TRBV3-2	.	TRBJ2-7	CASSQLRLTGDEQYF	TGTGCCAGCAGCCAACTACGGTTGACGGGTGACGAGCAGTACTTC
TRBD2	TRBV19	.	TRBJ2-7	CASSIGTGGYEQYF	TGTGCCAGTAGTATAGGAACGGGGGGCTACGAGCAGTACTTC
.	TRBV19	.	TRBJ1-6	CASSIVEDSPLHF	TGTGCCAGTAGTATAGTCGAGGATTCACCCCTCCACTTT